These 32 T cell receptor beta chains came from one sample sequenced in a study of cytomegalovirus exposure and HLA in healthy donors. The PCR was carried out with 60 Vbeta primers and 13 Jbeta primers. Clones were read by immunoSEQ multiplex PCR, and TCRdb kept only the in-frame ones, dropping some. The sample yields roughly 160,000 clones, roughly 71% seen once. Specimen: PBMCs. The receptors were sampled from a girl between 5 and 17 years old in good health and CMV-seronegative.

CDR3 loop: CASSIASGVTDTQYF. DNA of the CDR3: TGTGCCAGTAGTATTGCCAGCGGGGTTACAGATACGCAGTATTTT. The chain is built from TRBV19 and TRBJ2-3; the match to TRBD2 covers 7 bases. Per germline, CDR1 LNHDA and CDR2 SQIVND (reference sequence). The length of the CDR3 is 15 residues. V dropped 3 bases and J dropped 3; count of bases not matched to a gene: 6.

The rearrangement links TRBV11-3 to TRBJ2-3; possibly TRBD1 for D (7 bases). CDR3 length: 17 amino acids. CDR1 is SGHNT and CDR2 is YENEEA in the germline V gene. V was clipped by 5 bases and J by 4 bases, with 22 bases between them. CDR3 region: CASSKTGEVWRADTQYF. The CDR3, as DNA: TGTGCCAGCAGCAAAACAGGGGAGGTATGGCGGGCAGATACGCAGTATTTT. The full variable domain, with the rest looked up from reference TRBV11-3 and TRBJ2-3, is EAGVVQSPRYKIIEKKQPVAFWCNPISGHNTLYWYLQNLGQGPELLIRYENEEAVDDSQLPKDRFSAERLKGVDSTLKIQPAELGDSAVYLCASSKTGEVWRADTQYFGPGTRLTVL.

The rearrangement joins TRBV6-1 to TRBJ2-7, with D possibly matching TRBD2 (7 bases). The CDR3 loop spans 13 amino acids. V lost 8 bases and J lost 6, with 17 bases in between. Germline V gene lookup returns CDR1 MNHNS and CDR2 SASEGT. The CDR3 region is CASSSYREGEQYF. In DNA form, the CDR3 reads TGTGCCAGCTCGAGCTACAGGGAGGGCGAGCAGTACTTC.

This clone was observed a single time. The genes are TRBV7-3 and TRBJ2-3, with D maybe TRBD2 (5 bases). Germline CDR1 and CDR2: SGHTA and FQGTGA. There are 15 residues in the CDR3. V lost 4 bases, J lost 4 bases, and 15 bases lay in between. The CDR3 region is CASSSDTMGADTQYF. CDR3 sequence (DNA): TGTGCCAGCAGCTCAGACACGATGGGAGCAGATACGCAGTATTTT.

This sequence joins TRBV6-5 and TRBJ1-2; 7 bases match TRBD1. Germline values: CDR1 MNHEY, CDR2 SVGAGI. J lost 4 bases, V lost 0 bases, and 5 bases had no gene match. The CDR3 loop spans 15 amino acids. The CDR3 here is CASSYSTGTVYGYTF. Written as DNA, the CDR3 is TGTGCCAGCAGTTACTCTACCGGGACAGTCTATGGCTACACCTTC.

This clone was seen only a few times. The chain recombines TRBV30 with TRBJ1-3, with D possibly being TRBD1 (5 bases). The CDR3 runs to 13 residues. CDR1 is GTSNPN and CDR2 is SVGIG in the germline V gene (reference sequence). V lost 5 bases and J 0 bases, leaving 8 bases between the germline ends. The CDR3 sequence is CAWETASGNTIYF. The CDR3 DNA reads TGTGCCTGGGAGACAGCCTCTGGAAACACCATATATTTT.

The chain links TRBV5-1 to TRBJ2-7; D might be TRBD2 (7 bases). The germline V gene encodes CDR1 SGHRS and CDR2 YFSETQ. V dropped 7 bases and J dropped 7 bases, with 18 bases sitting between them. This CDR3 is built from 13 residues. The CDR3 bases are TGCGCCAGCTCCGTAGGGGGGGTCGGAGAGCAGTACTTC. This codes for CASSVGGVGEQYF.

The chain uses TRBV6-5 and TRBJ1-4, with 7 bases matching TRBD1. With V trimmed by 4 bases and J by 6 bases, 2 bases remained unmatched. The germline gives CDR1 MNHEY, CDR2 SVGAGI. The CDR3 loop spans 13 amino acids. The CDR3 nucleotides read TGTGCCAGCAGTTCAGGGGGTTATGAAAAACTGTTTTTT. This sequence encodes CASSSGGYEKLFF.

V usage is TRBV7-2 and J usage is TRBJ2-7; D unresolved. From germline, CDR1 is SGHTA and CDR2 FQGNSA. The CDR3 length is 15 residues. V lost 5 bases to trimming and J lost 0 bases, with 14 bases between them. In DNA form, the CDR3 reads TGTGCCAGCAGCCTGGTCCGGGTCAGCTCCTACGAGCAGTACTTC. Protein product: CASSLVRVSSYEQYF.

CDR3 nucleotide sequence: TGTGCCAGCAGTTACTCGACGGAGCCTTATGGCTACACCTTC. The encoded protein is CASSYSTEPYGYTF. V is TRBV6-5 and J is TRBJ1-2, with D unclear. V was pared by 0 bases and J by 5 bases, with 10 bases between. CDR3 length: 14 amino acids. The germline V gene encodes CDR1 MNHEY and CDR2 SVGAGI.

The chain has TRBV7-8 and TRBJ2-3; TRBD2 agrees at 8 bases. CDR1 SGHVS and CDR2 FQNEAQ come from the germline V gene. The J segment lost 0 bases and the V segment lost 4 bases, leaving 6 bases of the junction unmatched. The CDR3 length is 16 residues. The CDR3 nucleotides read TGTGCCAGCAGCTCCTTAGCGGGGCCTAGCACAGATACGCAGTATTTT. This translates into CASSSLAGPSTDTQYF.

The V gene is TRBV4-2, the J gene TRBJ2-5; TRBD2 matches at 7 bases. CDR1 LGHNA and CDR2 YNFKEQ come from the germline V gene. The CDR3 contains 16 residues. V shed 0 bases and J 1 base; nucleotides not matched to a gene: 5. DNA for the CDR3: TGTGCCAGCAGCCAAGAGGCCGGGGGGATCCAAGAGACCCAGTACTTC. This encodes CASSQEAGGIQETQYF.

V is TRBV5-6 and J is TRBJ2-7, with D unclear. The V gene lost 0 bases and the J gene lost 7 bases, with 14 bases spanning the gap. From germline, CDR1 is SGHDT and CDR2 YYEEEE. The CDR3 totals 14 residues. The CDR3 spells CASSLGISYVEQYF. CDR3 nucleotides: TGTGCCAGCAGCTTGGGTATCTCCTACGTGGAGCAGTACTTC. Filled out from reference TRBV5-6 and TRBJ2-7, the complete variable domain reads DAGVTQSPTHLIKTRGQQVTLRCSPKSGHDTVSWYQQALGQGPQFIFQYYEEEERQRGNFPDRFSGHQFPNYSSELNVNALLLGDSALYLCASSLGISYVEQYFGPGTRLTVT.

This clone has only a few counts. The V call is TRBV6-1, the J call TRBJ1-3; 9 bases are shared with TRBD1. From germline, CDR1 is MNHNS and CDR2 SASEGT. This CDR3 comprises 15 residues. The junction had 7 bases not matched to a gene; V was cut back by 6 bases and J by 4 bases. The CDR3 coding sequence is TGTGCCAGCAGCGCCGGGACAGGGTCCGGAAACACCATATATTTT. Protein: CASSAGTGSGNTIYF.

This clone has just a few counts. The V gene is TRBV4-1, the J gene TRBJ2-7, with D tentatively TRBD2 (5 bases). The ends were cut back, 0 bases at V and 4 bases at J, with 13 bases in the middle. CDR1 and CDR2 from the germline V gene are MGHRA and YSYEKL. CDR3 length: 15 residues. As DNA, the CDR3 is TGCGCCAGCAGCCAAGAGGAGGCAGAACTTTACGAGCAGTACTTC. The encoded protein is CASSQEEAELYEQYF.

This clone has only one observation. The chain has TRBV7-8 and TRBJ1-4; 9 bases align to TRBD1. This CDR3 has 16 residues. J lost 5 bases, V lost 1 base, and 5 bases had no gene match. Germline V gene lookup returns CDR1 SGHVS and CDR2 FQNEAQ. For the CDR3, the DNA is TGTGCCAGCAGCTTAGTAGGGGGGACAGGGAATGAAAAACTGTTTTTT. Its protein is CASSLVGGTGNEKLFF.

The V and J genes are TRBV7-9 and TRBJ2-2; D might be TRBD1 (5 bases). Between the trimmed V and J ends, which lost 4 bases and 5 bases, there was a span of 8 bases. Germline V CDR1 and CDR2: SEHNR, FQNEAQ (reference sequence). The CDR3 has 13 amino acids. The CDR3 here is CASSSTETGELFF. The CDR3 nucleotides are TGTGCCAGCAGCTCGACAGAGACCGGGGAGCTGTTTTTT.

The genes are TRBV9 and TRBJ2-1; D is unresolved. This CDR3 is 12 amino acids long. Germline loops: CDR1 SGDLS, CDR2 YYNGEE. V was trimmed by 4 bases and J by 8 bases, leaving 10 bases between them. CDR3 coding DNA: TGTGCCAGCAGCCCCCGTGGGCATGAGCAGTTCTTC. This encodes CASSPRGHEQFF. The variable domain in full, completed from reference TRBV9 and TRBJ2-1, reads DSGVTQTPKHLITATGQRVTLRCSPRSGDLSVYWYQQSLDQGLQFLIQYYNGEERAKGNILERFSAQQFPDLHSELNLSSLELGDSALYFCASSPRGHEQFFGPGTRLTVL.

This chain joins TRBV10-3 and TRBJ2-5; D possibly corresponds to TRBD2 (6 bases). Per the germline V gene, CDR1 is ENHRY and CDR2 is SYGVKD. V lost 10 bases to trimming and J lost 4 bases, with 13 bases between them. This CDR3 region has 12 residues. DNA of the CDR3: TGTGCCAGTTCGGGGGACCTAGAGACCCAGTACTTC. Its protein is CASSGDLETQYF.

The gene calls are TRBV5-1 and TRBJ2-1; TRBD2 agrees at 13 bases. With V trimmed by 3 bases and J by 2 bases, 8 bases remained unmatched. Germline CDR1 reads SGHRS; CDR2 reads YFSETQ. The CDR3 covers 18 residues. CDR3 protein: CASSSLAGGPGTYNEQFF. As DNA, the CDR3 is TGCGCCAGCAGCTCACTAGCGGGGGGGCCAGGGACCTACAATGAGCAGTTCTTC.

The rearrangement uses TRBV7-3 and TRBJ2-7, with TRBD2 as a possible D gene (6 bases). Looked up from germline, CDR1 is SGHTA and CDR2 is FQGTGA. This CDR3 has 14 amino acids. The germline V and J ends were trimmed by 4 bases and 2 bases, with 12 bases remaining between them. The CDR3 protein is CASSYGDWTYEQYF. DNA of the CDR3: TGTGCCAGCAGCTACGGGGACTGGACCTACGAGCAGTACTTC.

As regards this clone: Other DNA sequences of this sample code for an identical CDR3. The chain uses TRBV6-5 and TRBJ2-1; D is undetermined. Looked up from germline, CDR1 is MNHEY and CDR2 is SVGAGI. V gave up 6 bases and J gave up 8 bases, with 8 bases separating them. This CDR3 is built from 11 residues. CDR3 DNA sequence: TGTGCCAGCAGCCTAGGCGATGAGCAGTTCTTC. As protein: CASSLGDEQFF.

The chain uses TRBV18 and TRBJ1-6; no clear D gene. Trimming pared 3 bases from V and 8 bases from J, leaving 23 bases between. CDR3 size: 18 residues. In germline, CDR1 is KGHSH, CDR2 LQKENI. CDR3 in amino acids: CASSPGGPIPIYDSPLHF. DNA of the CDR3: TGTGCCAGCTCACCTGGAGGCCCGATACCGATTTACGATTCACCCCTCCACTTT.

The chain couples TRBV6-1 to TRBJ1-1; D ambiguous. CDR3 length equals 13 residues. Trimming pared 4 bases from V and 0 bases from J, leaving 6 bases between. Per germline, CDR1 MNHNS and CDR2 SASEGT. The CDR3 DNA is TGTGCCAGCAGTGGATACATGAACACTGAAGCTTTCTTT. Translating it yields CASSGYMNTEAFF.

J is TRBJ2-1 and V is TRBV19, with 8 bases fitting TRBD1. V lost 7 bases, J lost 1 base, and 6 bases stayed unmatched. The CDR3 length is 15 residues. Germline assignment: CDR1 LNHDA and CDR2 SQIVND (reference sequence). CDR3: CASIDRGISYNEQFF. CDR3 sequence (DNA): TGTGCCAGTATTGACAGGGGAATATCCTACAATGAGCAGTTCTTC.

The chain has TRBV11-2 and TRBJ1-4; D not certain. This CDR3 has 13 residues. CDR1 SGHAT and CDR2 FQNNGV come from the germline V gene. The V end lost 3 bases, the J end lost 7 bases, and 9 bases lay between the germline ends. Here the CDR3 DNA reads TGTGCCAGCAGCTTTAATCTGGCTGAAAAACTGTTTTTT. This codes for CASSFNLAEKLFF.

This chain links TRBV5-1 with TRBJ2-4, with unresolved D. The CDR3 length is 16 residues. CDR1 and CDR2 (germline): SGHRS, YFSETQ. Between the trimmed V and J ends, which lost 5 bases and 0 bases, there was a span of 15 bases. CDR3 sequence reads: CASSLEEPIAKNIQYF. CDR3 coding DNA: TGCGCCAGCAGTCTAGAGGAACCTATAGCCAAAAACATTCAGTACTTC.

The rearrangement links TRBV10-3 to TRBJ1-6, with a possible D match to TRBD1 (5 bases). There are 18 residues in the CDR3. V was cut by 5 bases and J by 7 bases, with 24 bases left in between. Germline values: CDR1 ENHRY, CDR2 SYGVKD. The CDR3 DNA reads TGTGCCATCAGTTCCTCTCTAAGGGAGGGGTCGAGGAATTCACCCCTCCACTTT. Translated: CAISSSLREGSRNSPLHF.

The gene calls are TRBV6-4 and TRBJ1-1; D remains ambiguous. The V end lost 6 bases, the J end lost 0 bases, and 8 bases lay between the germline ends. This CDR3 is built from 13 residues. CDR1 and CDR2 (germline): MRHNA, SNTAGT. This chain's CDR3 is CASRREMNTEAFF. The CDR3 DNA sequence: TGTGCCAGCAGGAGAGAAATGAACACTGAAGCTTTCTTT.

The gene calls are TRBV6-5 and TRBJ1-2; a possible D gene is TRBD1 (6 bases). CDR1 is MNHEY and CDR2 is SVGAGI in the germline V gene. The CDR3 is made up of 16 amino acids. Trimming shortened V by 4 bases and J by 6 bases, and 21 bases separated the two germline ends. In DNA form, the CDR3 reads TGTGCCAGCAGTTCCGGGACAACCCCTCCGGTCGATGGCTACACCTTC. Amino acid sequence: CASSSGTTPPVDGYTF.

Here the CDR3 DNA reads TGTGCCAGCTCTATGGGAGGCTTGAACACTGAAGCTTTCTTT. Translated: CASSMGGLNTEAFF. V and J are TRBV18 and TRBJ1-1, with D uncertain. The CDR3 length is 14 residues. CDR1 and CDR2 from the germline V gene are KGHSH and LQKENI. V was cut by 6 bases and J by 0 bases, with 11 bases left in between.

The V and J genes are TRBV19 and TRBJ2-3; maybe TRBD1 (6 bases). Trimming stripped 6 bases from V and 0 bases from J, with 16 bases between. Germline values: CDR1 LNHDA, CDR2 SQIVND (reference sequence). CDR3 length equals 16 residues. The CDR3 DNA reads as TGTGCCAGTAGCCAGTATGGGGGCAGAAGCACAGATACGCAGTATTTT. This encodes CASSQYGGRSTDTQYF.